A single sample gave rise to the 8 T cell receptor beta chains below, sequenced in a study of cytomegalovirus exposure and HLA in healthy donors. The PCR ran on 60 Vbeta and 13 Jbeta primers. Generated by immunoSEQ multiplex PCR, the TCRdb table keeps only in-frame clones and is missing some. Among over 150,000 clones, approximately 80% were seen once, and the ten largest hold around a tenth. Sequenced input: PBMCs. The source is a man between 18 and 35 years old in good health and CMV-seropositive.

The CDR3 coding sequence is TGTGCCAGCAGTCATCGGGGGGATACCTATGGCTACACCTTC. This gives the protein CASSHRGDTYGYTF. The rearrangement uses TRBV5-6 and TRBJ1-2, with D maybe TRBD1 (5 bases). Trimming removed 5 bases at V and 4 bases at J, with 15 bases between. Per the germline V gene, CDR1 is SGHDT and CDR2 is YYEEEE. The CDR3 is 14 amino acids.

The J gene is TRBJ1-1, the V gene TRBV7-8; TRBD1 matches 7 bases. Unmatched junction bases numbered 11, after V lost 5 bases and J lost 2 bases. There are 16 residues in the CDR3. The germline gives CDR1 SGHVS, CDR2 FQNEAQ. In nucleotides, the CDR3 is TGTGCCAGCAGCCTACGGGACAGAAACTATAACACTGAAGCTTTCTTT. This sequence encodes CASSLRDRNYNTEAFF.

The genes are TRBV30 and TRBJ2-1; the D is unclear. The CDR3 length is 11 residues. The V gene's germline CDR1 is GTSNPN and CDR2 SVGIG (reference sequence). V dropped 8 bases and J dropped 7 bases, with 12 bases sitting between them. The CDR3 bases are TGTGCCGGTCGGCGGCAGAATGAGCAGTTCTTC. Protein product: CAGRRQNEQFF. Supplemented by reference TRBV30 and TRBJ2-1, the full variable domain reads SQTIHQWPATLVQPVGSPLSLECTVEGTSNPNLYWYRQAAGRGLQLLFYSVGIGQISSEVPQNLSASRPQDRQFILSSKKLLLSDSGFYLCAGRRQNEQFFGPGTRLTVL.

The rearrangement uses TRBV5-4 and TRBJ2-1, with 9 bases lining up with TRBD2. Per germline, CDR1 SGHNT and CDR2 YYREEE (reference sequence). The V and J ends lost 3 bases and 8 bases, in that order; junction bases with no gene match: 0. The CDR3 length is 12 residues. DNA of the CDR3: TGTGCCAGCAGCTGGACTAGCGATGAGCAGTTCTTC. Amino acid sequence: CASSWTSDEQFF.

The V and J genes are TRBV4-1 and TRBJ2-5; 8 positions match TRBD2. The CDR3 extends over 16 amino acids. V dropped 4 bases and J dropped 5; count of bases not matched to a gene: 12. CDR1 is MGHRA and CDR2 is YSYEKL in the germline V gene. CDR3 sequence reads: CASSRNRAGEVETQYF. The DNA of the CDR3 is TGCGCCAGCAGCCGGAACCGAGCGGGAGAGGTGGAGACCCAGTACTTC.

This chain uses TRBV21-1 with TRBJ1-2. TRBV21-1 is listed as a pseudogene. The CDR3 consists of 17 residues. The CDR3 nucleotides are TGTGCCAGCAGCAAAAGGGGCGGGGGGTTGATATGGTATGGCTACACCTTC. Its protein product is CASSKRGGGLIWYGYTF.

This clone was seen just once. The chain couples TRBV10-1 to TRBJ2-5, with TRBD2 identical over 14 bases. Germline CDR1 is WNHNN and CDR2 is SYGVQD (reference sequence). V gave up 2 bases and J gave up 4 bases; unmatched junction bases: 3. There are 16 residues in the CDR3. The DNA for the CDR3 is TGCGCCAGCAGTGAGGGGGGACTAGCGGGAGTAGAGACCCAGTACTTC. It is translated as CASSEGGLAGVETQYF.

To note about this clone: Mismatch with germline at one junction end may stem from a read error. The V gene is TRBV7-9, the J gene TRBJ2-7; weak D call: TRBD2 (5 bases). The CDR3 runs to 16 residues. Germline CDR1 and CDR2: SEHNR and FQNEAQ (reference sequence). The DNA for the CDR3 is TGTTCCAGCAGCTTAGTTCGTCGAGGGCTTAACCACGAGCAGTACTTC. It codes for CSSSLVRRGLNHEQYF.